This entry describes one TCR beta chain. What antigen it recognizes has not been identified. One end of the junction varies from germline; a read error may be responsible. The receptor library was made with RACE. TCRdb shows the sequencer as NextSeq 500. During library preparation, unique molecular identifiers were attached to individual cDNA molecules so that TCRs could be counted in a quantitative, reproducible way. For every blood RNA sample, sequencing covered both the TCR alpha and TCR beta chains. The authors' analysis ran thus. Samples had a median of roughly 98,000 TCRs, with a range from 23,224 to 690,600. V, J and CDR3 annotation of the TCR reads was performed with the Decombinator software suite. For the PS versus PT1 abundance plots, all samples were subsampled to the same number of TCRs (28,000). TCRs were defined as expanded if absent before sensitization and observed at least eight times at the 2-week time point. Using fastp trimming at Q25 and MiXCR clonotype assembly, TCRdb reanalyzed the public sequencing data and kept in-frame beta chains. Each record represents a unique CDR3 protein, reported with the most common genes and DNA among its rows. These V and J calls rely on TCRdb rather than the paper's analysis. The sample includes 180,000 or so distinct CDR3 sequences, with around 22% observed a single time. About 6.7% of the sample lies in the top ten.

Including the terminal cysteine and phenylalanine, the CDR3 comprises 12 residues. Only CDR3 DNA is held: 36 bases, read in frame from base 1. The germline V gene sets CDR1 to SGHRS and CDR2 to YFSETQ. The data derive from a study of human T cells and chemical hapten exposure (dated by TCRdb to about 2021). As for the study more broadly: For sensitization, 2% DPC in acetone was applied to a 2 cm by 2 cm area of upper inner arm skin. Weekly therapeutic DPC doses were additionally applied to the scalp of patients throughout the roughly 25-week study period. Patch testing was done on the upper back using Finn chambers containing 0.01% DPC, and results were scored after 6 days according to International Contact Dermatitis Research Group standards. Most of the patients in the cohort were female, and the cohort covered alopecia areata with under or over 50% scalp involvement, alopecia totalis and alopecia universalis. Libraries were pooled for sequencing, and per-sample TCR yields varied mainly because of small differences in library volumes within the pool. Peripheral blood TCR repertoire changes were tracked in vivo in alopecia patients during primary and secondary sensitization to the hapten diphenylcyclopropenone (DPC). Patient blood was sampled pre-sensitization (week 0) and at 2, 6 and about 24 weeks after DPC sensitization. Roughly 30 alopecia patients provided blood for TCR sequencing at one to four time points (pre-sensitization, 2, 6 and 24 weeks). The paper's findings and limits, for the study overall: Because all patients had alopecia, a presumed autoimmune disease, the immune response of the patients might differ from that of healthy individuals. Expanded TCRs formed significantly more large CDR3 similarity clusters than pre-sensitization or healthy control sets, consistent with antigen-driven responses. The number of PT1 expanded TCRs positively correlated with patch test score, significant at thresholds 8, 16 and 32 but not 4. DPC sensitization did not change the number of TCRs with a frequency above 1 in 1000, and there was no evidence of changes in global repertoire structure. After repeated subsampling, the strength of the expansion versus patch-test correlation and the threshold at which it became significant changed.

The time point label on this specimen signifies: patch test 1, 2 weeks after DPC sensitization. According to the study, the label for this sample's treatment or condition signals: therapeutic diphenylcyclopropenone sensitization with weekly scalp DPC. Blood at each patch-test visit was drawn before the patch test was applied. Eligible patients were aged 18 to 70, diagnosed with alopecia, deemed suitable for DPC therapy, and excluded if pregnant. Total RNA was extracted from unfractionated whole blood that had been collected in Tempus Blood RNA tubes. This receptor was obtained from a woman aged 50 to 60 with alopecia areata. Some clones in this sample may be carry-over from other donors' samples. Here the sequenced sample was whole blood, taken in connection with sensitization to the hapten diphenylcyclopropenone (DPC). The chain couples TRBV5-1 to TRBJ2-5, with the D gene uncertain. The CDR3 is CASSLSQETRYF. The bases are TGCGCCAGCAGCCTATCCCAAGAGACCCGGTACTTC. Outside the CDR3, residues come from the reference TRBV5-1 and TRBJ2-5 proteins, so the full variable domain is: KAGVTQTPRYLIKTRGQQVTLSCSPISGHRSVSWYQQTPGQGLQFLFEYFSETQRNKGNFPGRFSGRQFSNSRSEMNVSTLELGDSALYLCASSLSQETRYFGPGTRLLVL.